These 9 T cell receptor beta chains were all obtained from the same sample, sequenced in a study of cytomegalovirus exposure and HLA in healthy donors. The PCR employed 60 Vbeta primers together with 13 Jbeta primers. The repertoire was sequenced with immunoSEQ multiplex PCR; TCRdb's copy has only in-frame clones and lacks some. This table has under 200,000 clones, roughly 82% appearing once. The specimen was PBMCs. These TCRs come from a girl aged 10-17 years in good health and CMV-seropositive.

V and J are TRBV28 and TRBJ2-3; 7 positions match TRBD1. CDR3 size: 17 residues. CDR1 and CDR2 from the germline V gene are MDHEN and SYDVKM. V shed 6 bases and J 0 bases; nucleotides not matched to a gene: 12. The CDR3 DNA sequence: TGTGCCAGCAGCCTCCCCACAGGGGTTACTAGCACAGATACGCAGTATTTT. Protein sequence: CASSLPTGVTSTDTQYF.

The chain uses TRBV7-8 and TRBJ2-5, with 9 nucleotides matching TRBD1. The J call could be wrong; TRBJ2-7 is a better fit for the DNA end. This CDR3 spans 16 amino acids. Per germline, CDR1 SGHVS and CDR2 FQNEAQ. The CDR3 spells CASSPRQGGAAGEQYF. The CDR3 DNA is TGTGCCAGCAGCCCCAGACAGGGGGGCGCAGCCGGCGAGCAGTACTTC.

This rearrangement joins TRBV2 to TRBJ1-5, with unresolved D. V was cut by 4 bases and J by 3 bases, with 10 bases left in between. There are 14 residues in the CDR3. Germline V gene sequence: CDR1 SNHLY, CDR2 FYNNEI. CDR3 bases: TGTGCCAGCAGTGTGGAGGGCGCCAATCAGCCCCAGCATTTT. Translation gives CASSVEGANQPQHF.

The chain joins TRBV27 to TRBJ2-1; 9 bases fit TRBD1. Looked up from germline, CDR1 is MNHEY and CDR2 is SMNVEV (reference sequence). CDR3 length: 20 residues. V gave up 2 bases and J gave up 5 bases; unmatched junction bases: 19. In DNA form, the CDR3 reads TGTGCCAGCAGTTTAAAAGACAGGGGGTTTGCGGGAGAAGTCGACAATGAGCAGTTCTTC. Translating it yields CASSLKDRGFAGEVDNEQFF.

The chain combines TRBV4-1 with TRBJ1-2; tentatively, D is TRBD1 (5 bases). Germline values: CDR1 MGHRA, CDR2 YSYEKL. Trimming stripped 1 base from V and 8 bases from J, with 20 bases between. The CDR3 spans 16 residues. Here the CDR3 reads CASSQGPDILMGGYTF. CDR3 bases: TGCGCCAGCAGCCAAGGCCCGGACATACTTATGGGCGGCTACACCTTC.

The gene calls are TRBV7-9 and TRBJ2-5; TRBD1 agrees at 9 bases. The ends lost 1 base at V and 5 bases at J; junction bases unmatched: 2. CDR3 length: 14 residues. Looked up from germline, CDR1 is SEHNR and CDR2 is FQNEAQ (reference sequence). The chain's CDR3 is CASSLVTGGETQYF. The CDR3 coding sequence is TGTGCCAGCAGCTTAGTGACAGGGGGTGAGACCCAGTACTTC.

This clone was observed a handful of times. The CDR3 coding sequence is TGCAGCGTTGAAAGGGAGCTCGGCGGCTACACCTTC. It encodes CSVERELGGYTF. The chain carries TRBV29-1 and TRBJ1-2; no reliable D call. CDR3 length: 12 residues. Trimming shortened V by 2 bases and J by 8 bases, and 12 bases separated the two germline ends. CDR1 SQVTM and CDR2 ANQGSEA come from the germline V gene. Full variable domain (rest looked up from reference TRBV29-1 and TRBJ1-2): SAVISQKPSRDICQRGTSLTIQCQVDSQVTMMFWYRQQPGQSLTLIATANQGSEATYESGFVIDKFPISRPNLTFSTLTVSNMSPEDSSIYLCSVERELGGYTFGSGTRLTVV.

The sample holds one count of this clone. This rearrangement joins TRBV7-6 to TRBJ2-3; 8 bases line up with TRBD2. J lost 4 bases, V lost 5 bases, and 8 bases had no gene match. This CDR3 has 15 residues. Germline assignment: CDR1 SGHVS and CDR2 FNYEAQ. CDR3: CASSPSTSVPDTQYF. The CDR3 DNA sequence: TGTGCCAGCAGCCCCTCGACTAGCGTTCCAGATACGCAGTATTTT. The full variable domain, with the rest looked up from reference TRBV7-6 and TRBJ2-3, is GAGVSQSPRYKVTKRGQDVALRCDPISGHVSLYWYRQALGQGPEFLTYFNYEAQQDKSGLPNDRFSAERPEGSISTLTIQRTEQRDSAMYRCASSPSTSVPDTQYFGPGTRLTVL.

This chain uses TRBV7-3 with TRBJ2-1, with D possibly being TRBD2 (5 bases). With 2 bases removed from V and 6 bases from J, the gap between germline ends came to 14 bases. Per the germline V gene, CDR1 is SGHTA and CDR2 is FQGTGA. This CDR3 has 15 amino acids. CDR3 sequence reads: CASSLLGGSGNEQFF. The CDR3, as DNA: TGTGCCAGCAGCTTACTCGGTGGGAGCGGCAATGAGCAGTTCTTC.